These 17 T cell receptor beta chains originate from one sample sequenced in a study of T cell responses to AZD1222 COVID-19 vaccine. Sequencing used immunoSEQ multiplex PCR; TCRdb keeps in-frame clones, though not all of them. The sample holds more than 35,000 clones; around 80% are singletons and the top ten take approximately 52%. Sequenced here: peripheral blood, sampled on day 0 of AZD1222 vaccination. These receptor sequences come from an adult in good health.

This clone was seen a few times. The V gene is TRBV6-6, the J gene TRBJ2-7, with D possibly matching TRBD1 (5 bases). CDR3 length: 13 residues. Germline V gene data show CDR1 as MNHNY and CDR2 as SVGAGI (reference sequence). Deletions cut 2 bases from V and 1 base from J, with 6 bases between. The CDR3 spells CASSYDSSYEQYF. The CDR3 coding sequence is TGTGCCAGCAGTTACGACAGTTCCTACGAGCAGTACTTC.

This chain uses TRBV18 with TRBJ2-7; D gene uncertain. The CDR3 is made up of 13 amino acids. From germline, CDR1 is KGHSH and CDR2 LQKENI. Trimming stripped 3 bases from V and 3 bases from J, with 9 bases between. The CDR3 protein is CASSPGSNYEQYF. The CDR3 nucleotides read TGTGCCAGCTCACCTGGTTCCAACTACGAGCAGTACTTC.

This CDR3 is CASRGSISEKLFF. The CDR3 DNA follows: TGTGCCAGCAGAGGTAGCATCTCGGAAAAACTGTTTTTT. The J gene is TRBJ1-4, the V gene TRBV7-9; D gene uncertain. This CDR3 is built from 13 residues. CDR1 and CDR2 from the germline V gene are SEHNR and FQNEAQ (reference sequence). V dropped 6 bases and J dropped 8 bases, with 13 bases sitting between them.

The CDR3 nucleotides read TGTGCCAGCAGCCCTGGGGTACGAGGGATCACAGATACGCAGTATTTT. It yields the protein CASSPGVRGITDTQYF. The chain couples TRBV5-4 to TRBJ2-3, with TRBD2 as a possible D gene (5 bases). Trimming shortened V by 4 bases and J by 2 bases, and 17 bases separated the two germline ends. Germline-derived CDR1 and CDR2 are SGHNT and YYREEE (reference sequence). CDR3 length equals 16 residues.

The CDR3 bases are TGTGCCAGCAGCCCCCCCCCAGGTTCACCCCTCCACTTT. This codes for CASSPPPGSPLHF. The V gene is TRBV5-6, the J gene TRBJ1-6, with D hard to call. The CDR3 sequence is 13 residues long. The germline gives CDR1 SGHDT, CDR2 YYEEEE. The V end lost 4 bases, the J end lost 9 bases, and 11 bases lay between the germline ends.

The V gene is TRBV5-1, the J gene TRBJ1-1; 12 nucleotides line up with TRBD1. Per the germline V gene, CDR1 is SGHRS and CDR2 is YFSETQ. V shed 4 bases and J 5 bases; nucleotides not matched to a gene: 6. This CDR3 region has 15 residues. DNA for the CDR3: TGCGCCAGCAGCCCGGGACAGGGGGCAAGGACTGAAGCTTTCTTT. Protein product: CASSPGQGARTEAFF.

The gene calls are TRBV25-1 and TRBJ1-5; possible D gene TRBD1, 5 bases. Germline V gives CDR1 MGHDK, CDR2 SYGVNS. Trimming cost V 2 bases and J 4 bases, with 15 bases left between them. This CDR3 is built from 16 residues. CDR3 sequence (DNA): TGTGCCAGCAGTGAAGGGATGGGGGGTGGTAATCAGCCCCAGCATTTT. Encoded protein: CASSEGMGGGNQPQHF.

V and J are TRBV28 and TRBJ2-7; 9 nucleotides line up with TRBD1. There are 14 residues in the CDR3. Unmatched junction bases numbered 8, after V lost 6 bases and J lost 5 bases. Germline values: CDR1 MDHEN, CDR2 SYDVKM. The CDR3, as DNA: TGTGCCAGCAGGTACGGGACAGGGTGGAACGAGCAGTACTTC. Translated: CASRYGTGWNEQYF.

The rearrangement links TRBV10-1 to TRBJ2-3, with D perhaps TRBD2 (5 bases). With 2 bases removed from V and 1 base from J, the gap between germline ends came to 16 bases. The CDR3 covers 17 residues. Germline values: CDR1 WNHNN, CDR2 SYGVQD (reference sequence). The CDR3 region is CASSEGGLRDGTDTQYF. As DNA, the CDR3 is TGCGCCAGCAGTGAGGGAGGACTTAGGGATGGCACAGATACGCAGTATTTT.

This chain joins TRBV5-6 and TRBJ1-3, with 7 bases matching TRBD1. This CDR3 spans 16 amino acids. In germline, CDR1 is SGHDT, CDR2 YYEEEE. V trimming: 4 bases; J trimming: 0 bases; junction bases outside the gene matches: 7. The CDR3 region is CASSGHGQASGNTIYF. CDR3 nucleotides: TGTGCCAGCAGCGGGCACGGACAGGCCTCTGGAAACACCATATATTTT. Supplemented by reference TRBV5-6 and TRBJ1-3, the full variable domain reads DAGVTQSPTHLIKTRGQQVTLRCSPKSGHDTVSWYQQALGQGPQFIFQYYEEEERQRGNFPDRFSGHQFPNYSSELNVNALLLGDSALYLCASSGHGQASGNTIYFGEGSWLTVV.

The genes are TRBV11-2 and TRBJ2-5; 7 bases are shared with TRBD1. The ends lost 4 bases at V and 3 bases at J; junction bases unmatched: 11. The CDR3 length is 16 residues. Germline loops: CDR1 SGHAT, CDR2 FQNNGV. The DNA of the CDR3 is TGTGCCAGCAGCTCGAAAGGACAGGCCCGAGAAGAGACCCAGTACTTC. This encodes CASSSKGQAREETQYF. Full variable domain (rest looked up from reference TRBV11-2 and TRBJ2-5): EAGVAQSPRYKIIEKRQSVAFWCNPISGHATLYWYQQILGQGPKLLIQFQNNGVVDDSQLPKDRFSAERLKGVDSTLKIQPAKLEDSAVYLCASSSKGQAREETQYFGPGTRLLVL.

This clone has more than one count but fewer than ten. In nucleotides, the CDR3 is TGTGCCAGCAGCCAAGGGGATAGCGGGAGTCGGGCCTACGAGCAGTACTTC. This translates into CASSQGDSGSRAYEQYF. This chain uses TRBV14 with TRBJ2-7, with 9 bases fitting TRBD2. The ends lost 1 base at V and 2 bases at J; junction bases unmatched: 9. This CDR3 comprises 17 residues. Per germline, CDR1 SGHDN and CDR2 FVKESK.

The chain couples TRBV19 to TRBJ1-5; D ambiguous. The germline V and J ends were trimmed by 3 bases and 0 bases, with 9 bases remaining between them. Per the germline V gene, CDR1 is LNHDA and CDR2 is SQIVND (reference sequence). This CDR3 has 15 amino acids. The chain's CDR3 is CASSIGGYSNQPQHF. CDR3 DNA sequence: TGTGCCAGTAGTATCGGAGGTTATAGCAATCAGCCCCAGCATTTT. Combining the CDR3 with reference TRBV19 and TRBJ1-5 gives the whole variable domain DGGITQSPKYLFRKEGQNVTLSCEQNLNHDAMYWYRQDPGQGLRLIYYSQIVNDFQKGDIAEGYSVSREKKESFPLTVTSAQKNPTAFYLCASSIGGYSNQPQHFGDGTRLSIL.

J is TRBJ1-2 and V is TRBV24-1; D uncertain. The CDR3 totals 13 residues. Looked up from germline, CDR1 is KGHDR and CDR2 is SFDVKD. Trimming took 1 base from V and 4 from J, leaving 6 bases between them. The CDR3 sequence is CATSDFMGYGYTF. The CDR3 DNA reads TGTGCCACCAGTGATTTTATGGGCTATGGCTACACCTTC.

This clone was seen more than once but under ten times. This chain links TRBV28 with TRBJ1-1; D gene uncertain. CDR3 length: 14 residues. CDR1 is MDHEN, CDR2 SYDVKM, per germline. Trimming stripped 2 bases from V and 1 base from J, with 8 bases between. The CDR3, as DNA: TGTGCCAGCAGTTTAGTGGAGGCGAACACTGAAGCTTTCTTT. It encodes CASSLVEANTEAFF.

The chain joins TRBV5-5 to TRBJ2-7; D not resolved. CDR1 is SGHKS and CDR2 is YYEKEE in the germline V gene (reference sequence). V was shortened by 4 bases and J by 5 bases, with 16 bases between the two germline ends. CDR3 length: 14 amino acids. The CDR3 nucleotides read TGTGCCAGCAGCCTCCGAGCGACTCTAGACGAGCAGTACTTC. It translates to CASSLRATLDEQYF.

V usage is TRBV30 and J usage is TRBJ1-1; maybe TRBD1 (5 bases). Trimming left V 5 bases short and J 6 bases short, with 13 bases between. The germline CDR1 and CDR2 sequences are GTSNPN and SVGIG (reference sequence). This CDR3 is built from 12 residues. The chain's CDR3 is CAWGSGGAEAFF. The DNA of the CDR3 is TGTGCCTGGGGTTCGGGAGGGGCTGAAGCTTTCTTT.